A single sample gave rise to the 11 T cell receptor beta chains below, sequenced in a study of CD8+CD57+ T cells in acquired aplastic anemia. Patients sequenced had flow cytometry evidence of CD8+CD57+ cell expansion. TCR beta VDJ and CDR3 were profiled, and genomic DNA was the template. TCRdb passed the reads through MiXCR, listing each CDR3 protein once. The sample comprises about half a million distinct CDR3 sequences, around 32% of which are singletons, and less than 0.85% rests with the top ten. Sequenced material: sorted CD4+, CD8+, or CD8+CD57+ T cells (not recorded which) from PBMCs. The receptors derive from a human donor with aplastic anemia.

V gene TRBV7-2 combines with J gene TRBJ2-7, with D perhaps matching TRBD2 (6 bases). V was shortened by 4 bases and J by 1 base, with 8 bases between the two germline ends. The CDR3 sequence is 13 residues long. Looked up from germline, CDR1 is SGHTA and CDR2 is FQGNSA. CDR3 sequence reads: CASSWEDSYEQYF. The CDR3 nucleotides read TGTGCCAGCAGCTGGGAGGATTCCTACGAGCAGTACTTC.

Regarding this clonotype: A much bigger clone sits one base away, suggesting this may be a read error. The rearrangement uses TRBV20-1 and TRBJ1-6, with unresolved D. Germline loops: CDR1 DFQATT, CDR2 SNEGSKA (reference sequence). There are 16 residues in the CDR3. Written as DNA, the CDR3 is TGCAGTGCTAGGTTCGAGACCGGCTCCTATAGTTCACCCCTCCACTTT. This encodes CSARFETGSYSSPLHF.

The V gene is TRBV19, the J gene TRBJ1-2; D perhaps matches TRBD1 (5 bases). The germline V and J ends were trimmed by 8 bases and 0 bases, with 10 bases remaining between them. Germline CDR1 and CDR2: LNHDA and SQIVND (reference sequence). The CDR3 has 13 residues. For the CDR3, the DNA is TGTGCCAGTTGGGGGGACGCTAACTATGGCTACACCTTC. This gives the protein CASWGDANYGYTF.

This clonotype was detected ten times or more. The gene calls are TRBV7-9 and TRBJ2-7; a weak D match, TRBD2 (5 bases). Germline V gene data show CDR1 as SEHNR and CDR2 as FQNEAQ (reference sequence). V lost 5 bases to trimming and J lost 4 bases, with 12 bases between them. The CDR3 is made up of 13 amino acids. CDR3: CASSPDGEYEQYF. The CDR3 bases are TGTGCCAGCAGCCCGGACGGGGAGTACGAGCAGTACTTC.

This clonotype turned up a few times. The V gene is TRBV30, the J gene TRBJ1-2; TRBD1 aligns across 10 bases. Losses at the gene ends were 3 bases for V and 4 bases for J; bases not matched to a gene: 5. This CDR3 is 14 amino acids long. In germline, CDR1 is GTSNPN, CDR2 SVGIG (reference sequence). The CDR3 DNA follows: TGTGCCTGGAGCCCCGGGACAGGGGTCTATGGCTACACCTTC. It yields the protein CAWSPGTGVYGYTF.

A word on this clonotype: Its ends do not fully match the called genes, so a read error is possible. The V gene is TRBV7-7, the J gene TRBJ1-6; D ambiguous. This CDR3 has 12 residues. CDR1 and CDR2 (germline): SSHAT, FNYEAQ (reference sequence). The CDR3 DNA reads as TGTGCTAGCAGCTTAGGCAGTTCACCCCTCCACTTT. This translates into CASSLGSSPLHF.

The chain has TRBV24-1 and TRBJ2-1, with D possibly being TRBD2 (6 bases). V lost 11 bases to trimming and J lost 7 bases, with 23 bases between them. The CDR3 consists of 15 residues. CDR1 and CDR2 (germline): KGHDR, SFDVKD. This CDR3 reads CASSSRRALGNEQFF. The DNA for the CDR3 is TGTGCCAGTTCGAGCAGGAGGGCCCTCGGTAATGAGCAGTTCTTC.

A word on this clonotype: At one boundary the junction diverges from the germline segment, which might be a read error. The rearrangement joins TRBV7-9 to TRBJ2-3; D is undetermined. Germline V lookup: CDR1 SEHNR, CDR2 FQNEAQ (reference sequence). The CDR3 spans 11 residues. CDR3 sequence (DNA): TGTGCCAGCAGCTTTAAAGATGCGCAGTATTTT. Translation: CASSFKDAQYF.

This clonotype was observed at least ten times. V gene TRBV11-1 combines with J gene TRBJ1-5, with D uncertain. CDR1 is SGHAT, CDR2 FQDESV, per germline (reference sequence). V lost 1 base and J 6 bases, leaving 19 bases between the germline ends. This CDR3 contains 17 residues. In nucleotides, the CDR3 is TGTGCCAGCAGCTTAGTGGCAGCCAACAAACCACGTCAGCCCCAGCATTTT. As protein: CASSLVAANKPRQPQHF.

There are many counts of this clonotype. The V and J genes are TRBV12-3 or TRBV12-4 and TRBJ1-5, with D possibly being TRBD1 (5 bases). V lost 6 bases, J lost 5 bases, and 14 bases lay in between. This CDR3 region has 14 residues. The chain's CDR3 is CASSTRAPYQPQHF. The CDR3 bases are TGTGCCAGCAGCACCAGGGCTCCCTATCAGCCCCAGCATTTT.

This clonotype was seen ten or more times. The CDR3, as DNA: TGCAGCGTGGGGGTAAATTCACTCTATGGCTACACCTTC. Protein product: CSVGVNSLYGYTF. The chain combines TRBV29-1 with TRBJ1-2, with a possible D match to TRBD1 (5 bases). This CDR3 has 13 residues. The V gene's germline CDR1 is SQVTM and CDR2 ANQGSEA. V lost 6 bases and J lost 4, with 15 bases in between. Looking up the rest from reference TRBV29-1 and TRBJ1-2 gives the full variable domain: SAVISQKPSRDICQRGTSLTIQCQVDSQVTMMFWYRQQPGQSLTLIATANQGSEATYESGFVIDKFPISRPNLTFSTLTVSNMSPEDSSIYLCSVGVNSLYGYTFGSGTRLTVV.